The 24 T cell receptor beta chains in this list originate from one sample, sequenced in a study of blood T cell repertoires in COVID-19. The repertoire was sequenced with immunoSEQ multiplex PCR; TCRdb's copy has only in-frame clones and lacks some. The sample carries about 210,000 clones, roughly 85% recorded once. The sequenced material came from peripheral blood. The receptors here all came from a man aged 45-65 years with COVID-19, enrolled during active disease.

V is TRBV6-5 and J is TRBJ1-1, with 7 bases aligning to TRBD1. CDR1 is MNHEY and CDR2 is SVGAGI in the germline V gene. After removal of 6 bases from V and 0 bases from J, the junction contained 4 bases not matched to a gene. The CDR3 length is 14 residues. This chain's CDR3 is CASRGQGVNTEAFF. DNA for the CDR3: TGTGCCAGCAGGGGCCAGGGGGTGAACACTGAAGCTTTCTTT.

The rearrangement joins TRBV12-3 or TRBV12-4 to TRBJ2-5; 7 positions agree with TRBD2. CDR3 length equals 12 residues. After removal of 5 bases from V and 7 bases from J, the junction contained 4 bases not matched to a gene. The chain's CDR3 is CASSRGVGTQYF. CDR3 nucleotide sequence: TGTGCCAGCAGTCGGGGGGTGGGGACCCAGTACTTC.

This clone was seen a handful of times. The chain combines TRBV5-1 with TRBJ2-7; D gene uncertain. The CDR3 length is 13 residues. The V end lost 5 bases, the J end lost 3 bases, and 12 bases lay between the germline ends. Germline V gene data show CDR1 as SGHRS and CDR2 as YFSETQ. CDR3 region: CASSFQENYEQYF. In DNA form, the CDR3 reads TGCGCCAGCAGTTTTCAGGAAAACTACGAGCAGTACTTC.

This clone was detected only once. V gene TRBV3-1 (or the pseudogene TRBV3-2) combines with J gene TRBJ1-2; D gene ambiguous. Deletions cut 1 base from V and 4 bases from J, with 10 bases between. Germline CDR1 is LGHDT and CDR2 is YNNKEL (reference sequence). The CDR3 sequence is 14 residues long. The CDR3 DNA reads TGTGCCAGCAGCCAAGGGACGGGAGTCTATGGCTACACCTTC. It encodes CASSQGTGVYGYTF.

The chain uses TRBV5-6 and TRBJ2-7; D gene ambiguous. Germline V gene sequence: CDR1 SGHDT, CDR2 YYEEEE. The CDR3 has 15 amino acids. V lost 2 bases and J lost 0, with 12 bases in between. CDR3 DNA sequence: TGTGCCAGCAGCTTATGGCTCGAACGCTCCTACGAGCAGTACTTC. Its protein product is CASSLWLERSYEQYF. The full variable domain, with the rest looked up from reference TRBV5-6 and TRBJ2-7, is DAGVTQSPTHLIKTRGQQVTLRCSPKSGHDTVSWYQQALGQGPQFIFQYYEEEERQRGNFPDRFSGHQFPNYSSELNVNALLLGDSALYLCASSLWLERSYEQYFGPGTRLTVT.

This chain connects TRBV18 to TRBJ1-3; 11 bases are a match to TRBD1. Germline loops: CDR1 KGHSH, CDR2 LQKENI. The CDR3 has 15 amino acids. After removal of 3 bases from V and 4 bases from J, the junction contained 2 bases not matched to a gene. The CDR3 DNA reads TGTGCCAGCTCACCCGGACAGGGGGCAGGAAACACCATATATTTT. Protein: CASSPGQGAGNTIYF.

Only a few counts were recorded for this clone. The CDR3 loop reads CAWSVSRYEQYF. For the CDR3, the DNA is TGTGCCTGGAGTGTAAGCAGGTACGAGCAGTACTTC. The chain employs TRBV30 and TRBJ2-7; no clear D. Trimming removed 0 bases at V and 4 bases at J, with 7 bases between. Per the germline V gene, CDR1 is GTSNPN and CDR2 is SVGIG (reference sequence). The CDR3 spans 12 residues.

The chain carries TRBV30 and TRBJ2-3, with 10 bases lining up with TRBD2. Trimming took 8 bases from V and 1 from J; bases not matched to a gene: 6. Germline V gene lookup returns CDR1 GTSNPN and CDR2 SVGIG (reference sequence). The CDR3 is made up of 14 amino acids. The CDR3 nucleotides are TGTGCCGGACGCACTAGCGGGGGCACAGATACGCAGTATTTT. Its translation is CAGRTSGGTDTQYF.

This sequence joins TRBV6-2 or TRBV6-3 and TRBJ2-7, with 10 bases that match TRBD1. Trimming at V came to 2 bases and at J to 0 bases, leaving 10 bases not matched to a gene. Germline V gene data show CDR1 as MNHEY and CDR2 as SVGEGT. This CDR3 has 18 residues. In nucleotides, the CDR3 is TGTGCCAGCAGTTACCTGGAAGATTGGGACAGGGGCTCCTACGAGCAGTACTTC. Its translation is CASSYLEDWDRGSYEQYF.

The chain uses TRBV27 and TRBJ2-2; 10 bases align to TRBD2. Trimming removed 5 bases from V and 2 bases from J; junction bases left unmatched: 5. CDR3 size: 16 residues. Germline CDR1 and CDR2: MNHEY and SMNVEV (reference sequence). This chain's CDR3 is CASSRGLAVNTGELFF. CDR3 coding DNA: TGTGCCAGCAGTCGCGGACTAGCGGTAAACACCGGGGAGCTGTTTTTT.

V and J are TRBV7-2 and TRBJ2-7; D is unresolved. The CDR3 has 14 amino acids. Germline V lookup: CDR1 SGHTA, CDR2 FQGNSA. Deletions cut 1 base from V and 3 bases from J, with 10 bases between. The CDR3 here is CASSLESASYEQYF. In DNA, the CDR3 is TGTGCCAGCAGCTTAGAGAGTGCTAGCTACGAGCAGTACTTC.

The DNA of the CDR3 is TGTGCCAGCAGTGAAACCGGTAGCGGGGGGATTAGGAATGAGCAGTTCTTC. It translates to CASSETGSGGIRNEQFF. The chain uses TRBV6-1 and TRBJ2-1; 10 nucleotides agree with TRBD2. J gave up 7 bases and V 2 bases, and 11 bases lay outside the gene matches. This CDR3 is 17 amino acids long. The germline gives CDR1 MNHNS, CDR2 SASEGT.

The chain links TRBV7-8 to TRBJ2-2; D remains ambiguous. This CDR3 contains 16 residues. Per the germline V gene, CDR1 is SGHVS and CDR2 is FQNEAQ. Between the trimmed V and J ends, which lost 1 base and 1 base, there was a span of 10 bases. The chain's CDR3 is CASSLGAFLNTGELFF. Written as DNA, the CDR3 is TGTGCCAGCAGCTTAGGGGCCTTCCTGAACACCGGGGAGCTGTTTTTT.

CDR3 residues: CAWRGPLDGYTF. The DNA of the CDR3 is TGTGCCTGGAGGGGCCCCTTGGATGGCTACACCTTC. V and J are TRBV30 and TRBJ1-2; D gene uncertain. The germline V gene encodes CDR1 GTSNPN and CDR2 SVGIG (reference sequence). The V gene lost 3 bases and the J gene lost 6 bases, with 11 bases spanning the gap. CDR3 length: 12 residues.

Worth noting for this clone: At one end the junction does not follow the germline gene, possibly because of a read error. V is TRBV7-7 and J is TRBJ2-5, with 11 bases identical to TRBD2. CDR1 and CDR2 from the germline V gene are SSHAT and FNYEAQ (reference sequence). The CDR3 covers 16 residues. The CDR3 region is CASSLELAGGLETQYF. The CDR3 region has the DNA TGTGCTAGCAGCTTAGAGCTAGCGGGGGGTTTGGAGACCCAGTACTTC.

This clone was detected once. J is TRBJ1-4 and V is TRBV4-1, with TRBD1 matching 8 bases. This CDR3 has 17 residues. Per germline, CDR1 MGHRA and CDR2 YSYEKL. V dropped 3 bases and J dropped 2; count of bases not matched to a gene: 8. The DNA for the CDR3 is TGCGCCAGCAGCCAGGACAGGGCGCGTCCCACTAATGAAAAACTGTTTTTT. Protein product: CASSQDRARPTNEKLFF.

The chain combines TRBV5-1 with TRBJ1-1, with D hard to call. The CDR3 has 15 residues. Germline CDR1 SGHRS, CDR2 YFSETQ. Trimming removed 0 bases from V and 1 base from J, with 10 bases in between. The CDR3 sequence is CASSLDLVSNTEAFF. The CDR3 nucleotides read TGCGCCAGCAGCTTGGATTTAGTATCGAACACTGAAGCTTTCTTT.

This rearrangement joins TRBV30 to TRBJ1-2; TRBD1 matches at 12 bases. V was pared by 7 bases and J by 4 bases, with 4 bases of the junction left unmatched. This CDR3 has 13 amino acids. Germline V CDR1 and CDR2: GTSNPN, SVGIG (reference sequence). The CDR3 region is CAYGTGGFYGYTF. CDR3 bases: TGTGCCTATGGGACAGGGGGCTTCTATGGCTACACCTTC.

This clone was seen once. The chain is built from TRBV2 and TRBJ2-2; tentative D call: TRBD2 (6 bases). The CDR3 contains 14 residues. Germline lookup yields CDR1 SNHLY and CDR2 FYNNEI. Trimming shortened V by 3 bases and J by 7 bases, and 12 bases separated the two germline ends. The chain's CDR3 is CASSEWGDRGELFF. The DNA for the CDR3 is TGTGCCAGCAGTGAGTGGGGGGACCGCGGGGAGCTGTTTTTT. Variable domain in full (rest from reference TRBV2 and TRBJ2-2): EPEVTQTPSHQVTQMGQEVILRCVPISNHLYFYWYRQILGQKVEFLVSFYNNEISEKSEIFDDQFSVERPDGSNFTLKIRSTKLEDSAMYFCASSEWGDRGELFFGEGSRLTVL.

The chain employs TRBV18 and TRBJ1-5; D is unresolved. This CDR3 has 16 amino acids. Deletions cut 6 bases from V and 2 bases from J, with 17 bases between. The V gene's germline CDR1 is KGHSH and CDR2 LQKENI. CDR3: CASSLRNTRGNQPQHF. CDR3 coding DNA: TGTGCCAGCTCGCTCCGAAATACCCGGGGCAATCAGCCCCAGCATTTT.

J is TRBJ2-3 and V is TRBV11-2; 10 bases map to TRBD2. This CDR3 spans 17 amino acids. The J segment lost 1 base and the V segment lost 4 bases, leaving 8 bases of the junction unmatched. Germline V gene data show CDR1 as SGHAT and CDR2 as FQNNGV. The CDR3, as DNA: TGTGCCAGCAGCTACACGGCCCTAGCGGGGGGCACAGATACGCAGTATTTT. This gives the protein CASSYTALAGGTDTQYF.

This rearrangement joins TRBV6-1 to TRBJ1-4, with TRBD1 matching over 8 bases. CDR3 size: 14 residues. V dropped 3 bases and J dropped 3; count of bases not matched to a gene: 0. Germline assignment: CDR1 MNHNS and CDR2 SASEGT. The CDR3, as DNA: TGTGCCAGCAGTGAGGACAGGGCTAATGAAAAACTGTTTTTT. Translation: CASSEDRANEKLFF.

This clone occurred once. CDR3 DNA: TGCGCCAGCAGCTTGGGGGCGAGTATATCGAACACCGGGGAGCTGTTTTTT. Its translation: CASSLGASISNTGELFF. The chain couples TRBV5-1 to TRBJ2-2; D not resolved. CDR3 length equals 17 residues. The V end lost 0 bases, the J end lost 0 bases, and 12 bases lay between the germline ends. Germline V CDR1 and CDR2: SGHRS, YFSETQ. The full variable domain, completed using reference TRBV5-1 and TRBJ2-2, is KAGVTQTPRYLIKTRGQQVTLSCSPISGHRSVSWYQQTPGQGLQFLFEYFSETQRNKGNFPGRFSGRQFSNSRSEMNVSTLELGDSALYLCASSLGASISNTGELFFGEGSRLTVL.

The V and J genes are TRBV15 and TRBJ2-1, with TRBD2 identical over 7 bases. The germline CDR1 and CDR2 sequences are LNHNV and YYDKDF (reference sequence). V lost 11 bases, J lost 3 bases, and 7 bases stayed unmatched. The CDR3 covers 13 residues. The CDR3 is CAVGGDHYNEQFF. CDR3 bases: TGTGCCGTTGGGGGGGACCACTACAATGAGCAGTTCTTC.